The 8 T cell receptor beta chains given below trace back to one sample, sequenced in a study of neurological immune-mediated disorders. Sample time point: technical triplicate 3. TCRdb re-analysed the 5' RACE reads in MiXCR, keeping a single row per CDR3 protein. The data contain 25,000 to 35,000 distinct CDR3 sequences, about a sixth of them seen just once; the ten biggest clones take up approximately 5%. Material: CD4+ T cells from blood. All receptors come from a female donor with HTLV-1-associated myelopathy (HAM/TSP).

By frequency in the sample, this clonotype is medium-sized (0.01 to 0.1%). The rearrangement uses TRBV5-6 and TRBJ2-7; D is undetermined. The CDR3 runs 15 residues. In germline, CDR1 is SGHDT, CDR2 YYEEEE. Deletions cut 0 bases from V and 1 base from J, with 11 bases between. In nucleotides, the CDR3 is TGTGCCAGCAGCTTGGAAGGAACCTTGTCCTACGAGCAGTACTTC. Residues: CASSLEGTLSYEQYF.

The chain couples TRBV20-1 to TRBJ2-3, with 7 nucleotides matching TRBD1. This CDR3 region has 13 residues. Trimming cost V 3 bases and J 5 bases; bases outside gene matches: 5. Germline V gene data show CDR1 as DFQATT and CDR2 as SNEGSKA (reference sequence). The CDR3 here is CSARETGEDTQYF. Written as DNA, the CDR3 is TGCAGTGCTAGGGAAACAGGGGAAGATACGCAGTATTTT.

Many counts were recorded for this clonotype. The chain has TRBV7-2 and TRBJ2-1; a possible D gene is TRBD2 (5 bases). Trimming pared 1 base from V and 0 bases from J, leaving 7 bases between. This CDR3 is built from 15 residues. Germline V CDR1 and CDR2: SGHTA, FQGNSA. CDR3 sequence: CASSLGTSSYNEQFF. Here the CDR3 DNA reads TGTGCCAGCAGCTTAGGTACTAGCTCCTACAATGAGCAGTTCTTC.

This clonotype has at least ten counts. The gene calls are TRBV18 and TRBJ1-1; D is possibly TRBD1 (6 bases). Germline V gene data show CDR1 as KGHSH and CDR2 as LQKENI. Trimming shortened V by 1 base and J by 3 bases, and 12 bases separated the two germline ends. The CDR3 covers 15 residues. The CDR3 DNA follows: TGTGCCAGCTCACCACTTCAGGGGAAGGACACTGAAGCTTTCTTT. The encoded protein is CASSPLQGKDTEAFF.

This clonotype came up many times. The chain combines TRBV30 with TRBJ2-1; 7 bases align to TRBD2. The CDR3 loop spans 11 amino acids. The germline V gene has CDR1 GTSNPN and CDR2 SVGIG (reference sequence). CDR3 in amino acids: CSWEGLDEQFF. CDR3 nucleotides: TGTTCGTGGGAGGGCTTGGATGAGCAGTTCTTC.

The CDR3 DNA is TGCAGTGCAGCCGGGACTGCTCACAAAGATACGCAGTATTTT. As protein: CSAAGTAHKDTQYF. V and J are TRBV20-1 and TRBJ2-3; possible D gene TRBD2, 6 bases. This CDR3 has 14 amino acids. Trimming removed 6 bases at V and 5 bases at J, with 18 bases between. Germline CDR1 and CDR2: DFQATT and SNEGSKA (reference sequence).

This clonotype appeared many times. The chain combines TRBV28 with TRBJ1-6; 9 bases are shared with TRBD1. This CDR3 comprises 13 residues. The germline V gene encodes CDR1 MDHEN and CDR2 SYDVKM. Trimming at V came to 3 bases and at J to 16 bases, leaving 7 bases not matched to a gene. CDR3 nucleotide sequence: TGTGCCAGCAGTTTTTGGGACAGGGTGGTTCTCCACTTT. Its protein product is CASSFWDRVVLHF.

The CDR3 bases are TGTGCCAGCAGCATTGGGACTAGTTCGTACGAGCAGTACTTC. This codes for CASSIGTSSYEQYF. This chain links TRBV7-3 with TRBJ2-7; 8 bases agree with TRBD2. Trimming removed 5 bases from V and 4 bases from J; junction bases left unmatched: 7. Germline V gene lookup returns CDR1 SGHTA and CDR2 FQGTGA. This CDR3 contains 14 residues. Combining the CDR3 with reference TRBV7-3 and TRBJ2-7 gives the whole variable domain GAGVSQTPSNKVTEKGKYVELRCDPISGHTALYWYRQSLGQGPEFLIYFQGTGAADDSGLPNDRFFAVRPEGSVSTLKIQRTERGDSAVYLCASSIGTSSYEQYFGPGTRLTVT.